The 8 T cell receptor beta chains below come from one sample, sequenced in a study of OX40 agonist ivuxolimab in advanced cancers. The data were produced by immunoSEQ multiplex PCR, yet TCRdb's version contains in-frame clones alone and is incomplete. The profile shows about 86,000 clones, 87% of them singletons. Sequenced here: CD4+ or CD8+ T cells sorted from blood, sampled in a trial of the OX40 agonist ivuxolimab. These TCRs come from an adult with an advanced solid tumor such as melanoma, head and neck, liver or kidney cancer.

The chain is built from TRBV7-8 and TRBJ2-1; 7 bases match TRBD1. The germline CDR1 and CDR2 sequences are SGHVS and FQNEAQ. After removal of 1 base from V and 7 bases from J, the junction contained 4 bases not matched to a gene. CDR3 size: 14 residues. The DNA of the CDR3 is TGTGCCAGCAGCTTAGGGGGACAGCCAAATGAGCAGTTCTTC. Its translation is CASSLGGQPNEQFF.

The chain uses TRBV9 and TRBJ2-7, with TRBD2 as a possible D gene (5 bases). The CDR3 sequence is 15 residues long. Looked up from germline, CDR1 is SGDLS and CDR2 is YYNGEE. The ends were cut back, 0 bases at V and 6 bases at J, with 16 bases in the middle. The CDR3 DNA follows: TGTGCCAGCAGCGTAGGCGCCGGGGATCGCTTCGAGCAGTACTTC. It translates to CASSVGAGDRFEQYF.

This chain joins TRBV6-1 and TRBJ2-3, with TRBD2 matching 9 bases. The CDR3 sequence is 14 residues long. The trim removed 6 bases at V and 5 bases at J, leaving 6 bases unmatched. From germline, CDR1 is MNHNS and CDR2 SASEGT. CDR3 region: CASSELAGEDTQYF. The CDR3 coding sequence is TGTGCCAGCAGCGAATTAGCGGGAGAAGATACGCAGTATTTT.

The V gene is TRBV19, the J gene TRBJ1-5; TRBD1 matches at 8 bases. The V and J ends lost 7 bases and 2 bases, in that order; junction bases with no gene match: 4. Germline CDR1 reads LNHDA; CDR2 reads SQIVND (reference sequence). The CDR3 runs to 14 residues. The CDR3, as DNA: TGTGCCAGTACCTCGACAGGGGGCAATCAGCCCCAGCATTTT. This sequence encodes CASTSTGGNQPQHF.

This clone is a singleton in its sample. The CDR3 nucleotides read TGTGCCAGTAGTATAGGACCAGCCTTGAACACTGAAGCTTTCTTT. Translation gives CASSIGPALNTEAFF. The rearrangement links TRBV19 to TRBJ1-1, with D unclear. The CDR3 is 15 residues long. V gave up 1 base and J gave up 0 bases, with 9 bases separating them. Germline V gene data show CDR1 as LNHDA and CDR2 as SQIVND (reference sequence).

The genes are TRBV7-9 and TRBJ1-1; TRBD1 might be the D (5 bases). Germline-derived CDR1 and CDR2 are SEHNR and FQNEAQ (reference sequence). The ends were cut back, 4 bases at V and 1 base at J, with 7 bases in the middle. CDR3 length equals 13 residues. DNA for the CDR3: TGTGCCAGCAGCTCCGGGGGGAACACTGAAGCTTTCTTT. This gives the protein CASSSGGNTEAFF.

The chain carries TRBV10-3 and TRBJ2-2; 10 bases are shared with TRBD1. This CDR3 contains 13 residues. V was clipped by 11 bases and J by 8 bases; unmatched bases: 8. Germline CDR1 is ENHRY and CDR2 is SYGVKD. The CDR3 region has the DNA TGTGCCCTCCGGGACAGGGGAGAAGGGGAGCTGTTTTTT. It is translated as CALRDRGEGELFF.

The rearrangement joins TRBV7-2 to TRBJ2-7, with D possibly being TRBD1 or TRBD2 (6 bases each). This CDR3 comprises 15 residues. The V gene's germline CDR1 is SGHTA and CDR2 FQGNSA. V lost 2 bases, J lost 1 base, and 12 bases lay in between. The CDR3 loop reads CASSLFGGLSYEQYF. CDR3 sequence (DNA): TGTGCCAGCAGCTTATTCGGGGGCCTTTCCTACGAGCAGTACTTC.